This entry lists 32 T cell receptor beta chains sequenced from one sample in a study of graft-versus-host responses after intestinal transplantation. These TCRs are of unknown antigen specificity. The repertoire was sequenced with immunoSEQ multiplex PCR; TCRdb's copy has only in-frame clones and lacks some. The sample carries tens of thousands of clones, over 80% recorded once. The sample was unstimulated CD8+ T cells sorted from spleen or lymph node cells, taken before intestinal transplant. These receptors originate from a human donor who received an intestinal transplant.

The chain combines TRBV27 with TRBJ1-1; 7 positions agree with TRBD1. CDR3 size: 15 residues. Germline CDR1 is MNHEY and CDR2 is SMNVEV (reference sequence). V gave up 2 bases and J gave up 2 bases; unmatched junction bases: 5. CDR3 protein: CASSLTGAFNTEAFF. The DNA of the CDR3 is TGTGCCAGCAGTTTAACAGGGGCGTTCAACACTGAAGCTTTCTTT.

The gene calls are TRBV30 and TRBJ2-3, with D possibly being TRBD1 (7 bases). Germline-derived CDR1 and CDR2 are GTSNPN and SVGIG (reference sequence). CDR3 length: 14 amino acids. The germline V and J ends were trimmed by 4 bases and 3 bases, with 14 bases remaining between them. The DNA for the CDR3 is TGTGCCTGGAATGGGGCAGGGGGGACAGATACGCAGTATTTT. It codes for CAWNGAGGTDTQYF. The full variable domain, completed using reference TRBV30 and TRBJ2-3, is SQTIHQWPATLVQPVGSPLSLECTVEGTSNPNLYWYRQAAGRGLQLLFYSVGIGQISSEVPQNLSASRPQDRQFILSSKKLLLSDSGFYLCAWNGAGGTDTQYFGPGTRLTVL.

The genes are TRBV27 and TRBJ1-2, with TRBD1 matching 8 bases. With 6 bases clipped from V and 4 bases from J, the junction kept 13 bases outside the gene matches. The CDR3 length is 16 residues. In germline, CDR1 is MNHEY, CDR2 SMNVEV (reference sequence). CDR3 in amino acids: CASSQTTGALVYGYTF. The CDR3 DNA is TGTGCCAGCAGCCAAACGACAGGGGCTCTGGTCTATGGCTACACCTTC.

The chain joins TRBV6-1 to TRBJ2-1; 7 bases are shared with TRBD2. The CDR3 length is 14 residues. V trimming: 7 bases; J trimming: 5 bases; junction bases outside the gene matches: 8. Germline assignment: CDR1 MNHNS and CDR2 SASEGT. The CDR3 is CASTAGGSHNEQFF. CDR3 DNA: TGTGCCAGCACGGCAGGCGGGAGCCACAATGAGCAGTTCTTC.

V gene TRBV5-8 combines with J gene TRBJ2-7, with TRBD2 identical over 11 bases. Per the germline V gene, CDR1 is SGHTS and CDR2 is YDEGEE. V gave up 4 bases and J gave up 7 bases; unmatched junction bases: 13. The CDR3 has 16 amino acids. This chain's CDR3 is CASSLAGTSGLWEQYF. CDR3 coding DNA: TGTGCCAGCAGCCTAGCGGGGACTAGCGGTCTTTGGGAGCAGTACTTC. Full variable domain (outside the CDR3, taken from reference TRBV5-8 and TRBJ2-7): EAGVTQSPTHLIKTRGQQATLRCSPISGHTSVYWYQQALGLGLQFLLWYDEGEERNRGNFPPRFSGRQFPNYSSELNVNALELEDSALYLCASSLAGTSGLWEQYFGPGTRLTVT.

This chain joins TRBV4-1 and TRBJ2-1; 10 positions agree with TRBD1. This CDR3 has 22 residues. Trimming removed 4 bases from V and 4 bases from J; junction bases left unmatched: 25. In germline, CDR1 is MGHRA, CDR2 YSYEKL. The CDR3 DNA reads as TGCGCCAGCAGCCCAAATGTCTATTTGGGACAGGGGCGAACGCGGGGGTACAATGAGCAGTTCTTC. This gives the protein CASSPNVYLGQGRTRGYNEQFF.

The chain joins TRBV6-1 to TRBJ2-7, with TRBD1 identical over 7 bases. V gave up 9 bases and J gave up 5 bases; unmatched junction bases: 13. The CDR3 spans 14 residues. Germline values: CDR1 MNHNS, CDR2 SASEGT. CDR3 DNA sequence: TGTGCCAGTGGGATCGGACAGGCACCACACGAGCAGTACTTC. As protein: CASGIGQAPHEQYF.

The V gene is TRBV5-1, the J gene TRBJ2-5; TRBD1 matches 10 bases. The V segment lost 3 bases and the J segment 3 bases; nucleotides outside the gene matches: 8. Germline CDR1 and CDR2: SGHRS and YFSETQ. The length of the CDR3 is 16 residues. The chain's CDR3 is CASSWGQGSVEETQYF. Written as DNA, the CDR3 is TGCGCCAGCAGCTGGGGACAGGGGAGTGTAGAAGAGACCCAGTACTTC. The whole variable domain, remainder taken from reference TRBV5-1 and TRBJ2-5, is KAGVTQTPRYLIKTRGQQVTLSCSPISGHRSVSWYQQTPGQGLQFLFEYFSETQRNKGNFPGRFSGRQFSNSRSEMNVSTLELGDSALYLCASSWGQGSVEETQYFGPGTRLLVL.

The J gene is TRBJ2-3, the V gene TRBV12-5; TRBD2 aligns across 9 bases. The germline CDR1 and CDR2 sequences are LGHNT and FRNRAP. The ends lost 0 bases at V and 0 bases at J; junction bases unmatched: 4. The CDR3 loop spans 17 amino acids. For the CDR3, the DNA is TGTGCTAGTGGTTTGGTAACTAGCGGGTCTAGCACAGATACGCAGTATTTT. It encodes CASGLVTSGSSTDTQYF.

This chain joins TRBV5-6 and TRBJ1-2, with D perhaps matching TRBD1 (6 bases). Germline lookup yields CDR1 SGHDT and CDR2 YYEEEE. Trimming left V 4 bases short and J 6 bases short, with 13 bases between. The CDR3 is made up of 13 amino acids. In nucleotides, the CDR3 is TGTGCCAGCAGCCCCACAGGGTTCGATGGCTACACCTTC. It encodes CASSPTGFDGYTF.

CDR3 coding DNA: TGCGCCAGCAGCTTGGTGAGGGGGCAAAACACTGAAGCTTTCTTT. Its protein product is CASSLVRGQNTEAFF. This chain joins TRBV5-1 and TRBJ1-1, with TRBD1 matching 7 bases. The CDR3 totals 15 residues. Germline assignment: CDR1 SGHRS and CDR2 YFSETQ. V was clipped by 0 bases and J by 2 bases; unmatched bases: 4.

The J gene is TRBJ1-2, the V gene TRBV28, with unresolved D. Germline loops: CDR1 MDHEN, CDR2 SYDVKM. Between the trimmed V and J ends, which lost 2 bases and 6 bases, there was a span of 13 bases. The CDR3 length is 14 residues. DNA for the CDR3: TGTGCCAGCAGTTTAGCCTCTAACAGCAATGGCTACACCTTC. This encodes CASSLASNSNGYTF.

The CDR3 region is CASSQNTGIDEQYF. For the CDR3, the DNA is TGTGCCAGCAGCCAAAATACAGGGATCGACGAGCAGTACTTC. The V call is TRBV7-6, the J call TRBJ2-7; the D gene is possibly TRBD1 (6 bases). CDR1 SGHVS and CDR2 FNYEAQ come from the germline V gene. This CDR3 comprises 14 residues. Trimming pared 5 bases from V and 5 bases from J, leaving 16 bases between.

This clone has just one count. This rearrangement joins TRBV27 to TRBJ2-3; 10 bases fit TRBD2. With 4 bases clipped from V and 3 bases from J, the junction kept 10 bases outside the gene matches. Germline V gene sequence: CDR1 MNHEY, CDR2 SMNVEV (reference sequence). This CDR3 region has 17 residues. As DNA, the CDR3 is TGTGCCAGCAGTTCCCTACAGCGGGAGGGCCCAACAGATACGCAGTATTTT. Encoded protein: CASSSLQREGPTDTQYF.

The V call is TRBV28, the J call TRBJ1-1; D may be TRBD1 (6 bases). The length of the CDR3 is 14 residues. Germline V gene lookup returns CDR1 MDHEN and CDR2 SYDVKM. V was shortened by 4 bases and J by 1 base, with 10 bases between the two germline ends. CDR3 coding DNA: TGTGCCAGCAGTTCCGGGACACCGAACACTGAAGCTTTCTTT. Protein product: CASSSGTPNTEAFF.

The chain joins TRBV7-9 to TRBJ2-3, with 8 nucleotides matching TRBD1. Trimming removed 5 bases from V and 2 bases from J; junction bases left unmatched: 6. CDR3 length equals 15 residues. The germline V gene has CDR1 SEHNR and CDR2 FQNEAQ (reference sequence). The CDR3 sequence is CASSPRTGYTDTQYF. In nucleotides, the CDR3 is TGTGCCAGCAGCCCCAGGACAGGGTACACAGATACGCAGTATTTT. The entire variable domain, with the rest obtained from reference TRBV7-9 and TRBJ2-3, is as follows: DTGVSQNPRHKITKRGQNVTFRCDPISEHNRLYWYRQTLGQGPEFLTYFQNEAQLEKSRLLSDRFSAERPKGSFSTLEIQRTEQGDSAMYLCASSPRTGYTDTQYFGPGTRLTVL.

J is TRBJ2-7 and V is TRBV29-1; possible D gene TRBD1, 7 bases. CDR1 is SQVTM, CDR2 ANQGSEA, per germline. The germline V and J ends were trimmed by 1 base and 2 bases, with 12 bases remaining between them. This CDR3 region has 14 residues. The CDR3 DNA is TGCAGCGTTGAAGGGGGGGACAGTCCCTACGAGCAGTACTTC. Translation: CSVEGGDSPYEQYF.

The V and J genes are TRBV29-1 and TRBJ2-1, with TRBD1 matching over 9 bases. Germline V lookup: CDR1 SQVTM, CDR2 ANQGSEA. The CDR3 has 12 amino acids. With V trimmed by 0 bases and J by 13 bases, 4 bases remained unmatched. This CDR3 is CSVEDRDRDQFF. The CDR3 DNA is TGCAGCGTTGAAGACCGGGACAGGGACCAGTTCTTC.

This clone was observed once. This chain connects TRBV5-8 to TRBJ2-7; D uncertain. This CDR3 is 15 amino acids long. Germline CDR1 is SGHTS and CDR2 is YDEGEE. Trimming left V 0 bases short and J 0 bases short, with 10 bases between. CDR3 loop: CASSLEPVSSYEQYF. The CDR3 nucleotides read TGTGCCAGCAGCTTGGAGCCGGTGAGCTCCTACGAGCAGTACTTC. The whole variable domain, remainder taken from reference TRBV5-8 and TRBJ2-7, is EAGVTQSPTHLIKTRGQQATLRCSPISGHTSVYWYQQALGLGLQFLLWYDEGEERNRGNFPPRFSGRQFPNYSSELNVNALELEDSALYLCASSLEPVSSYEQYFGPGTRLTVT.

V gene TRBV9 combines with J gene TRBJ2-7; 7 bases map to TRBD1. This CDR3 is 15 amino acids long. Germline loops: CDR1 SGDLS, CDR2 YYNGEE. V lost 0 bases and J lost 3; bases outside the gene matches: 6. CDR3 loop: CASSVGWDSFYEQYF. CDR3 nucleotide sequence: TGTGCCAGCAGCGTAGGTTGGGACAGCTTCTACGAGCAGTACTTC.

The chain carries TRBV2 and TRBJ1-4; tentatively, D is TRBD1 (5 bases). V lost 8 bases, J lost 2 bases, and 12 bases lay in between. This CDR3 contains 14 residues. Germline V CDR1 and CDR2: SNHLY, FYNNEI. CDR3 sequence: CASRLQDTNEKLFF. The CDR3 DNA is TGTGCCAGCCGGTTACAGGACACTAATGAAAAACTGTTTTTT.

This clone appeared a single time. The chain employs TRBV7-8 and TRBJ1-6; the match to TRBD1 covers 7 bases. Trimming removed 6 bases from V and 7 bases from J; junction bases left unmatched: 6. In germline, CDR1 is SGHVS, CDR2 FQNEAQ. The CDR3 covers 14 residues. CDR3 nucleotides: TGTGCCAGCAGGAATCAGGGGGTGAATTCACCCCTCCACTTT. Amino acids: CASRNQGVNSPLHF.

This rearrangement joins TRBV10-1 to TRBJ2-1; 7 nucleotides match TRBD1. The CDR3 is 15 amino acids. Trimming cost V 4 bases and J 3 bases; bases outside gene matches: 6. CDR1 WNHNN and CDR2 SYGVQD come from the germline V gene (reference sequence). The CDR3 region is CASSGGQKFYNEQFF. CDR3 sequence (DNA): TGCGCCAGCAGTGGGGGACAGAAGTTCTACAATGAGCAGTTCTTC.

The chain is built from TRBV4-1 and TRBJ2-5; D ambiguous. V was clipped by 1 base and J by 3 bases, with 6 bases between them. In germline, CDR1 is MGHRA, CDR2 YSYEKL. CDR3 length: 13 residues. The CDR3 protein is CASSQGREETQYF. The CDR3 DNA reads TGCGCCAGCAGCCAAGGACGGGAAGAGACCCAGTACTTC.

The J gene is TRBJ1-2, the V gene TRBV4-2; D unresolved. Germline loops: CDR1 LGHNA, CDR2 YNFKEQ. Trimming cost V 1 base and J 1 base, with 10 bases left between them. There are 15 residues in the CDR3. DNA for the CDR3: TGTGCCAGCAGCCAAGTTCGGGGTCTTAACTATGGCTACACCTTC. As protein: CASSQVRGLNYGYTF.

The CDR3 sequence is CASSQSVTNTGELFF. The CDR3 DNA sequence: TGTGCCAGCAGCCAATCAGTGACGAACACCGGGGAGCTGTTTTTT. This rearrangement joins TRBV14 to TRBJ2-2; D unclear. CDR1 is SGHDN, CDR2 FVKESK, per germline. The CDR3 runs to 15 residues. The V end was cut by 2 bases, the J end by 0 bases, with 7 bases between.

This chain connects TRBV6-5 to TRBJ1-1, with D possibly matching TRBD1 (5 bases). V shed 7 bases and J shed 1 base, with 13 bases lying between them. The germline V gene encodes CDR1 MNHEY and CDR2 SVGAGI. The CDR3 loop spans 14 amino acids. The CDR3 coding sequence is TGTGCCAGCAATTGGGGCCGAGGGAACACTGAAGCTTTCTTT. Translated, it gives CASNWGRGNTEAFF.

The chain joins TRBV11-2 to TRBJ1-1; D gene ambiguous. The germline V gene encodes CDR1 SGHAT and CDR2 FQNNGV. Between the trimmed V and J ends, which lost 5 bases and 1 base, there was a span of 8 bases. CDR3 length: 13 residues. The CDR3 protein is CASSTTANTEAFF. The CDR3, as DNA: TGTGCCAGCAGCACCACAGCGAACACTGAAGCTTTCTTT.

The chain recombines TRBV4-2 with TRBJ1-1; the D is unclear. V lost 0 bases and J 0 bases, leaving 8 bases between the germline ends. CDR1 is LGHNA and CDR2 is YNFKEQ in the germline V gene. This CDR3 comprises 15 residues. The CDR3 nucleotides are TGTGCCAGCAGCCAAGACCTCGGGTTGAACACTGAAGCTTTCTTT. Translated, it gives CASSQDLGLNTEAFF.

The genes are TRBV13 and TRBJ2-7; D gene uncertain. The CDR3 consists of 11 residues. Trimming took 6 bases from V and 6 from J, leaving 9 bases between them. Per the germline V gene, CDR1 is PRHDT and CDR2 is FYEKMQ (reference sequence). The CDR3 sequence: CASSNYGEQYF. The CDR3 DNA reads TGTGCCAGCAGTAACTACGGCGAGCAGTACTTC.

This chain uses TRBV7-9 with TRBJ2-5; TRBD2 matches at 7 bases. Germline loops: CDR1 SEHNR, CDR2 FQNEAQ (reference sequence). Germline trimming cut 11 bases from V and 0 bases from J; bases unmatched to any gene: 3. The CDR3 covers 12 residues. The CDR3 here is CAQRDHQETQYF. The CDR3 coding sequence is TGTGCCCAGCGGGACCACCAAGAGACCCAGTACTTC.

The V call is TRBV19, the J call TRBJ1-1, with TRBD1 matching 7 bases. This CDR3 is 17 amino acids long. Germline-derived CDR1 and CDR2 are LNHDA and SQIVND (reference sequence). With V trimmed by 6 bases and J by 1 base, 14 bases remained unmatched. The CDR3 sequence: CASRRSTGSMQNTEAFF. CDR3 DNA: TGTGCCAGTAGGCGATCGACAGGGTCGATGCAGAACACTGAAGCTTTCTTT.